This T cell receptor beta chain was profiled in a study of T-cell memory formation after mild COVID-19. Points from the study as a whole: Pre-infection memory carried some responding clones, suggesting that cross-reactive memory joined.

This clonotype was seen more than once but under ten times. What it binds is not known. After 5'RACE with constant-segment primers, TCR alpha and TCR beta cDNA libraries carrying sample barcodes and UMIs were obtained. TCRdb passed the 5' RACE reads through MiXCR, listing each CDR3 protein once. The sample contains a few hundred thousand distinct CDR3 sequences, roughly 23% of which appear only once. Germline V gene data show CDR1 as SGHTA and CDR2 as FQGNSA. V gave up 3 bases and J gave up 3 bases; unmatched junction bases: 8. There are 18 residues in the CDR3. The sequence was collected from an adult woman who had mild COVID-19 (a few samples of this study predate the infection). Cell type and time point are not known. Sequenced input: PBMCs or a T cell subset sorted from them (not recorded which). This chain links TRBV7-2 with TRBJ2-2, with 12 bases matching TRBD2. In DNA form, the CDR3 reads TGTGCCAGCAGCTTCGGACTAGCGGGGTGGGGAGACACCGGGGAGCTGTTTTTT. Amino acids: CASSFGLAGWGDTGELFF.